These 7 T cell receptor beta chains share one sample of origin, sequenced in a study of post-analysis software for immune sequencing data. Unique molecular identifiers were present in the TCR beta cDNA libraries. In TCRdb, the PCR reads were re-called with MiXCR into one record per CDR3 protein. The sample has approximately 400,000 distinct CDR3 sequences, 30% to 45% seen once. No antigen has been identified for these receptors. Notes on the study in general: Relative to controls, patients had about five TRBV segments at higher frequency, with TRBV5-6, TRBV5-1 and TRBV20-1 among these.

Sequencing was performed on blood. These receptors were obtained from a girl aged 5 to 17 with multiple sclerosis.

V usage is TRBV13 and J usage is TRBJ1-6, with no clear D. This CDR3 has 14 amino acids. CDR1 is PRHDT, CDR2 FYEKMQ, per germline (reference sequence). V gave up 9 bases and J gave up 8 bases, with 17 bases separating them. This chain's CDR3 is CASSLREADSPLHF. As DNA, the CDR3 is TGTGCCAGTAGTCTCCGTGAGGCGGATTCACCCCTCCACTTT.

This clonotype was counted between two and nine times. The chain carries TRBV29-1 and TRBJ2-7; no clear D. Germline V CDR1 and CDR2: SQVTM, ANQGSEA. The CDR3 runs 15 residues. V was clipped by 1 base and J by 0 bases, with 13 bases between them. The CDR3 DNA is TGCAGCGTTGAAGTGAACCCTCCCCTCTCCTACGAGCAGTACTTC. Translated: CSVEVNPPLSYEQYF.

This clonotype has just a few counts. V usage is TRBV20-1 and J usage is TRBJ2-5, with a tentative D call TRBD1 (6 bases). V was cut by 1 base and J by 2 bases, with 11 bases left in between. Germline CDR1 is DFQATT and CDR2 is SNEGSKA (reference sequence). The CDR3 sequence is 14 residues long. CDR3 nucleotides: TGCAGTGCTAGAGGCAGGGGCACTCAAGAGACCCAGTACTTC. Translating it yields CSARGRGTQETQYF.

This clonotype was seen only a few times. This chain joins TRBV28 and TRBJ2-7; 7 bases agree with TRBD1. Germline assignment: CDR1 MDHEN and CDR2 SYDVKM. The CDR3 covers 17 residues. J was trimmed by 0 bases and V by 4 bases; bases with no gene match: 12. This chain's CDR3 is CASSSDRDSIFSYEQYF. For the CDR3, the DNA is TGTGCCAGCAGTTCCGACCGGGACAGCATATTCTCCTACGAGCAGTACTTC.

In its sample, this clonotype was seen a few times. The chain uses TRBV18 and TRBJ2-3; D unresolved. There are 14 residues in the CDR3. The germline gives CDR1 KGHSH, CDR2 LQKENI. Trimming shortened V by 6 bases and J by 4 bases, and 14 bases separated the two germline ends. The CDR3 protein is CASSLQSGSDTQYF. The CDR3 region has the DNA TGTGCCAGCTCCCTACAGTCGGGTTCAGATACGCAGTATTTT.

V usage is TRBV5-4 and J usage is TRBJ2-1; the D gene is possibly TRBD2 (5 bases). Germline V CDR1 and CDR2: SGHNT, YYREEE (reference sequence). There are 17 residues in the CDR3. V lost 4 bases and J lost 0, with 17 bases in between. The CDR3 spells CASSPDGGLASYNEQFF. CDR3 DNA sequence: TGTGCCAGCAGCCCGGACGGCGGGTTGGCCTCCTACAATGAGCAGTTCTTC.

V is TRBV2 and J is TRBJ2-4; no clear D gene. This CDR3 is built from 14 residues. Germline values: CDR1 SNHLY, CDR2 FYNNEI. With 7 bases removed from V and 0 bases from J, the gap between germline ends came to 10 bases. Written as DNA, the CDR3 is TGTGCCAGCACCATACTGCTAGCCAAAAACATTCAGTACTTC. Translating it yields CASTILLAKNIQYF.